This T cell receptor beta chain is from a study of PD-1 blockade in classical Hodgkin lymphoma. Every patient experienced relapse after autologous stem cell transplantation, and brentuximab vedotin exposure varied. Looked up from germline, CDR1 is MNHEY and CDR2 is SVGAGI. The CDR3 totals 15 residues. Sequenced by immunoSEQ multiplex PCR; TCRdb stores in-frame clones only, minus some. The table records around 40,000 clones, 70% to 80% of them present only once. This receptor was taken from a human donor with classical Hodgkin lymphoma. Source: peripheral blood mononuclear cells (PBMCs), taken at baseline. The chain combines TRBV6-5 with TRBJ2-5, with D tentatively TRBD1 or TRBD2 (5 bases each). The J call is uncertain, as TRBJ2-7 better fits the DNA end. CDR3 in DNA: TGTGCCAGCAGTCGGCAGGGACCTCGCTCCTACGAGCAGTACTTC. Amino acids: CASSRQGPRSYEQYF.